This T cell receptor (beta chain) comes out of a study of cytomegalovirus exposure and HLA in healthy donors listed by TCRdb under 2017. Broadly, across the study: In an earlier analysis of 587 of the donors, about 270 Gb of sequence data and 120 million or so unique TCR beta sequences from approximately 180 million T cells were reported. Among about 400 genotyped donors of the cohort, an average of roughly 230,000 unique TCR beta nucleotide sequences was sequenced per donor, of which approximately 18% were non-productive. Rather than using new phenotypic data, the later analysis identified candidate immune exposures from TCR beta sequences and from how often those sequences occurred across donors. In a later genetic analysis, genome-wide SNP genotypes for 398 of the 666 donors were used, and that subset was treated as a discovery cohort. Typing coverage varied by locus: roughly 620-640 donors for A, B, C, DRB1 and DQB1; some 520 for DQA1; more than 600 for DPA1; 450 to 480 for DPB1. To predict cytomegalovirus infection status, the study brought together high-throughput TCR immunosequencing, statistical association of individual TCRs with disease status, and machine learning. Class I and class II HLA loci were covered by the typing at four-digit resolution. A separate validation cohort of approximately 120 different subjects was used in addition to the approximately 640-subject first cohort. The genetic ancestry cluster associated with self-reported Caucasian donors included roughly 84% of the approximately 400 genotyped donors. To study patterns of TCR occurrence, a later analysis re-analyzed previously published TCR beta repertoires from 700 or so donors and added high-resolution HLA genotyping. Because of strong linkage in the cohort, roughly 5 DR-DQ haplotypes were treated as single units for association and clustering. The aim of the study was to test whether cataloging public T cell receptors could identify signatures of past pathogen exposure. Approximately 300 gigabases of sequencing data and about 92 million unique TCR sequences made up an early release that covered fewer than 650 HLA-typed donors. An earlier analysis of 500 to 650 of the donors applied high-throughput TCR beta sequencing to assess whether each TCR beta V gene segment acted as functional or pseudogenic. Donor age, sex, ethnicity and CMV serostatus were compiled alongside the repertoire data. The study used immunosequencing to profile the T cell repertoires of 600 to 850 subjects and linked those repertoires to cytomegalovirus serostatus. All discovery cohort repertoires had been generated on a single sequencing platform.

The library came from the immunoSEQ multiplex PCR assay. For the multiplex PCR, a mixture combining 60 forward primers for TCR Vbeta segments and 13 reverse primers for TCR Jbeta segments was used. The CDR3 region of rearranged TCR beta genes was amplified from genomic DNA by a multiplex PCR assay. Amplified TCR beta libraries were sequenced as 87-base-pair reads on the Illumina HiSeq System. Per the source publication's procedure: Across the 700 or so repertoires, a later analysis counted some 80 million unique TCR beta chains, roughly 11 million of which were shared by at least two donors. To remove PCR and sequencing errors, raw reads were error-corrected and collapsed into unique sequences using a nearest-neighbor algorithm that merged closely related sequences. CDR3 sequences were aligned to IMGT reference sequences to assign V, D and J gene segments. For a sequence to be retained, a match of at least six nucleotides was required to both a V gene segment and a J gene segment. A rearrangement counted as productive if the CDR3 had no stop codons and remained in frame with V and J, and every other rearrangement counted as non-productive. CDR3 was defined by IMGT convention, running from the second conserved V-encoded cysteine to the conserved J-encoded phenylalanine. The earlier analysis of about 530 of the donors excluded any sequence lacking an unambiguous match to a single V gene segment. An earlier analysis of a few hundred of the donors called V segments functional above 56.7% productive rearrangements and segregating when the between-donor standard deviation exceeded 5%. To diagnose cytomegalovirus status from the catalog of TCR beta chain sequences, a statistical classification framework was built. A later analysis assigned V and J genes by comparing TCR nucleotide sequences with IMGT/GENE-DB human TR gene sequences. In a later analysis, CDR3 sequences and most-parsimonious VDJ recombination scenarios were assigned using the TCRdist pipeline. In a later analysis, each TCR beta chain was defined by its CDR3 amino acid sequence together with its V-gene family, and reads lacking a unique V-gene family were excluded. In a later analysis, a few hundred highly shared, low-generation-probability nucleotide sequences were removed to address suspected cross-contamination and a sequencing artifact. In a later analysis, a clonal expansion index was calculated for each public chain from normalized within-repertoire ranks of inferred template counts. In a later analysis, generation probabilities were computed using a VDJ recombination model fitted to out-of-frame rearrangements, and the results were checked against IGoR. In a later analysis, TCR-TCR, TCR-HLA and TCR-CMV co-occurrence was scored with hypergeometric tests, and a repertoire-size bias correction was applied to TCR pairs. To estimate false discovery rates, a later analysis permuted the HLA or CMV assignments 20 times. A later analysis grouped co-occurring TCRs with DBSCAN, adding TCRdist sequence similarity when clustering within HLA-allele-positive subsets. Repertoires with fewer than 30,000 or more than 120,000 public chains were left out of co-occurrence clustering, as were four to six repertoires with anomalous nucleotide sharing. TCRdb took over this immuneACCESS table, retaining in-frame rearrangements with V and J assigned. Such tables are incomplete; in checked studies, under half of the missing clones stem from an unresolved V gene, and the remainder is unexplained. The V and J calls and clone size were taken over from that table, and D and trimming were inferred from the DNA. The sample table on file contains around 140,000 clones. The leading ten clones occupy roughly 1.5% of the sample.

Concerning this clone: The antigen it recognizes is unknown.

The paper as a whole reports these results and caveats: In a later genetic analysis, fewer N-insertions in productive TCRs were reported among donors in an Asian-associated ancestry cluster than the roughly 710-donor mean. For the cohort, immune exposure information was limited to CMV serostatus. Roughly uniform sequencing depth across donors was assumed in presence/absence analyses, although this assumption may not hold. Correlated functional status among segregating V segments might reflect linkage disequilibrium, but an unknown experimental factor could not be ruled out. A later analysis found that TCR association rates varied across HLA loci, with DRB1 alleles showing the most associated TCRs and HLA-C alleles the fewest. In vitro tests confirmed that a few of the cytomegalovirus-associated TCR beta chains recognize cytomegalovirus antigens. Because the 87-base-pair reads could not distinguish some IMGT-functional V segments, including TRBV6-2 and TRBV6-3, those segments were excluded. An earlier analysis of approximately 600 of the donors showed that most TCR beta V segments appeared in productive rearrangements either about 87% or about 30% of the time, which broadly matched IMGT annotations. Because HLA typing was unavailable for some donors at each locus, only the typed subset was used in association tests. A further reported finding was that TCR beta sequences accurately predicted the HLA-A and HLA-B alleles for most subjects in the first cohort. The cohort was sequenced for TCR beta chains only, and without alpha or paired-chain data the features that could be detected were limited. When HLA alleles, especially DR and DQ, strongly co-occurred, attributing TCR associations to individual alleles was difficult. A later analysis found that most CMV-associated TCR beta chains appeared HLA-restricted, with HLA associations seemingly driven largely by CMV exposure. While some public TCRs were present in many individuals, most TCR sequences turned up only very rarely across donors. In a later analysis, HLA-associated TCR beta chains were found to be more clonally expanded and to have lower generation probabilities than equally common non-associated chains. The classifier was reported to diagnose cytomegalovirus status with high specificity and sensitivity in both the original cohort and the validation cohort. A later analysis reported that several top co-occurrence clusters appeared linked to parvovirus B19, influenza, CMV and Epstein-Barr virus. The study listed 170 or so TCR beta chains as associated with cytomegalovirus. At a false discovery rate of 0.05, a later analysis linked about 16,000 TCR beta sequences to specific HLA alleles. A group of highly shared sequence variants was considered likely to be a technical artifact of the sequencing pipeline. It was suggested by the authors that the approach could potentially be generalized to other disease states and immunological phenotypes. A later genetic analysis associated a missense DCLRE1C variant with V-gene and J-gene trimming of TCR beta chains, and an independent cohort replicated the association. The earlier analysis of 587 of the donors excluded seventeen rarely observed V segments, including chromosome 9 orphons, because counts were too low.

CDR1 and CDR2, looked up from the germline V gene (reference sequence), are SGHNT and YYREEE. The cysteine opens and the phenylalanine closes a CDR3 of 15 amino acids. The DNA shown is the 45-base CDR3, in frame from base 1. Relative to germline, V is 5 bases shorter and J is 1 base shorter, with 15 bases between their ends. The cohort was made up of 650 to 700 healthy bone marrow donors. At the time of sampling, every cohort member was nominally healthy, though immune exposures that went unrecorded were likely present. The donor tested CMV seronegative and was one of the 352 seronegative cohort members. A peripheral blood sample was provided by each donor, and peripheral blood mononuclear cells were used for TCR beta sequencing. The Qiagen DNeasy Blood Extraction Kit was used to extract genomic DNA from the blood cell samples.

This receptor was identified in a woman in her forties in good health and CMV-seronegative. The chain is assembled from TRBV5-4 and TRBJ1-1; the D gene is possibly TRBD1, with 5 bases matching. Input material: PBMCs. The DNA sequence reads TGTGCCAGCAGTTTCGGGGGGGGTTCGAACACTGAAGCTTTCTTT. It specifies CASSFGGGSNTEAFF. The full variable domain, with segments outside the CDR3 supplied by the reference TRBV5-4 and TRBJ1-1 proteins, appears as ETGVTQSPTHLIKTRGQQVTLRCSSQSGHNTVSWYQQALGQGPQFIFQYYREEENGRGNFPPRFSGLQFPNYSSELNVNALELDDSALYLCASSFGGGSNTEAFFGQGTRLTVV.